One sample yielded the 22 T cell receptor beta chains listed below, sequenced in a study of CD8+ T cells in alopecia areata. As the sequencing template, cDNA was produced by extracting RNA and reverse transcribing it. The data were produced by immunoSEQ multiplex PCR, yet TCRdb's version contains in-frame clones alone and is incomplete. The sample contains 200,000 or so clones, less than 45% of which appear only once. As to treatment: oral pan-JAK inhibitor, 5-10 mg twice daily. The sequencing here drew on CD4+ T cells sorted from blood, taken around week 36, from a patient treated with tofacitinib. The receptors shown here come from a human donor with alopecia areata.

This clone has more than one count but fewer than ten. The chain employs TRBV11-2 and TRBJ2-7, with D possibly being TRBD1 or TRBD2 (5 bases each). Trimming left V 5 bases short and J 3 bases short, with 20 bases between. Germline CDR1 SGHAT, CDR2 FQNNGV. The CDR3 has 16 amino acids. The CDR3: CASSPMGVVSRYEQYF. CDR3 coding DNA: TGTGCCAGCAGCCCCATGGGGGTGGTAAGTCGCTACGAGCAGTACTTC.

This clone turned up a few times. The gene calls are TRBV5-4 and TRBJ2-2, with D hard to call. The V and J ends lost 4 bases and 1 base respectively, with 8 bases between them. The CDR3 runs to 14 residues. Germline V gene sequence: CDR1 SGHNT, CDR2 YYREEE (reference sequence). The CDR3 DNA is TGTGCCAGCAGCGCCGACTTGAACACCGGGGAGCTGTTTTTT. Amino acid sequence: CASSADLNTGELFF.

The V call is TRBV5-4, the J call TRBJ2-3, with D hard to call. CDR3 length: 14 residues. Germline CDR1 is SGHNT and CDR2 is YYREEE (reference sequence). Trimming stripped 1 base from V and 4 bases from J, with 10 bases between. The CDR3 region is CASSLPSRSDTQYF. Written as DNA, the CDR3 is TGTGCCAGCAGCTTGCCTTCACGATCAGATACGCAGTATTTT.

This CDR3 is CSGGQGANTGELFF. The CDR3 nucleotides are TGCAGCGGGGGACAGGGAGCGAACACCGGGGAGCTGTTTTTT. The J gene is TRBJ2-2, the V gene TRBV29-1, with 9 nucleotides matching TRBD1. Germline V lookup: CDR1 SQVTM, CDR2 ANQGSEA. CDR3 size: 14 residues. Germline trimming cut 7 bases from V and 0 bases from J; bases unmatched to any gene: 3.

CDR3 amino acids: CASSFASLGNEQFF. The CDR3 nucleotides are TGTGCCAGCAGCTTCGCGAGTCTGGGCAATGAGCAGTTCTTC. The chain links TRBV7-3 to TRBJ2-1; D unresolved. Trimming removed 3 bases from V and 6 bases from J, with 12 bases in between. The CDR3 has 14 amino acids. The germline CDR1 and CDR2 sequences are SGHTA and FQGTGA.

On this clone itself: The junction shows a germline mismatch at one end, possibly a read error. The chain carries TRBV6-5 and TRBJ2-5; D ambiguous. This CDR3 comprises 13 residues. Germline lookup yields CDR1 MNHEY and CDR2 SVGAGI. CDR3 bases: TGTGCCAGCAGCTACTTTACGTCGGGGACCCAGTACTTC. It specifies CASSYFTSGTQYF.

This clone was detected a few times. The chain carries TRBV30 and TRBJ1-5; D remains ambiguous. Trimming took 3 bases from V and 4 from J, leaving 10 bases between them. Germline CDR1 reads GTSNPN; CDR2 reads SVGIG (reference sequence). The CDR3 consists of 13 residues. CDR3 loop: CAWRRALNQPQHF. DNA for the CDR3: TGTGCCTGGAGGAGGGCTCTAAATCAGCCCCAGCATTTT.

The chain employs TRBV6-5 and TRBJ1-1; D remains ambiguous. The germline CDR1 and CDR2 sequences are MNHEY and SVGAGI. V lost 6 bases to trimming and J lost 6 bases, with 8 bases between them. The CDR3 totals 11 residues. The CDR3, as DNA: TGTGCCAGCAGGCTGAGGGCTGAAGCTTTCTTT. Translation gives CASRLRAEAFF.

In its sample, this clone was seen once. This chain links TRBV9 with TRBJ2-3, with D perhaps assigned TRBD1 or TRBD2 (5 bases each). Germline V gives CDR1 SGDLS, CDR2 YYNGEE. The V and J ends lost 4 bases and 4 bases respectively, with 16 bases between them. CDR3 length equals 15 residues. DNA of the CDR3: TGTGCCAGCAGCCCTCTGGGACGGGGCCCAGATACGCAGTATTTT. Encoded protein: CASSPLGRGPDTQYF.

The CDR3 region has the DNA TGTGCCAGCTCACCTTCAGTTACAGCGTTCGAGCAGTACTTC. This sequence encodes CASSPSVTAFEQYF. The V call is TRBV18, the J call TRBJ2-7; no firm D call. Trimming left V 3 bases short and J 6 bases short, with 15 bases between. The CDR3 is 14 residues long. Germline CDR1 reads KGHSH; CDR2 reads LQKENI.

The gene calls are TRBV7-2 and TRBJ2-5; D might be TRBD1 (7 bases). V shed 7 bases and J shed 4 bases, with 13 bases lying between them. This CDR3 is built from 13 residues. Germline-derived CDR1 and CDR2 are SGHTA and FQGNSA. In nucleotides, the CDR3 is TGTGCCAGCACCCCCAGGGGGGTAGAGACCCAGTACTTC. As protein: CASTPRGVETQYF.

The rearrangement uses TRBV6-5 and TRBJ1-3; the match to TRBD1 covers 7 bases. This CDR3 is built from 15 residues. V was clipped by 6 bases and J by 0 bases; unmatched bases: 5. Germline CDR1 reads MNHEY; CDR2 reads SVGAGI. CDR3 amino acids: CASSLDRVSGNTIYF. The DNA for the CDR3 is TGTGCCAGCAGCTTAGACAGGGTCTCTGGAAACACCATATATTTT.

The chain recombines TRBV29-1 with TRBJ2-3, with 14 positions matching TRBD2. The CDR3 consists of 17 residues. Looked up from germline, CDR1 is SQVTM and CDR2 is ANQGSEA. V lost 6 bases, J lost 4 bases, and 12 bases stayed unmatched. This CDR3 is CSVAPPGLAGVADTQYF. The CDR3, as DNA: TGCAGCGTCGCTCCCCCGGGACTAGCGGGAGTTGCAGATACGCAGTATTTT.

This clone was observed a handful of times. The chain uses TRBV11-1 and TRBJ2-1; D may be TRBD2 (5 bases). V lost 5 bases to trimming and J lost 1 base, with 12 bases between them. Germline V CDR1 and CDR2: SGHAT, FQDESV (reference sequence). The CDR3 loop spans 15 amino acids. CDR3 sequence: CASSPLAGSYNEQFF. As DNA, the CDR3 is TGTGCCAGCAGCCCGCTAGCTGGGTCCTACAATGAGCAGTTCTTC. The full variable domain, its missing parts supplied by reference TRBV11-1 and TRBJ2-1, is EAEVAQSPRYKITEKSQAVAFWCDPISGHATLYWYRQILGQGPELLVQFQDESVVDDSQLPKDRFSAERLKGVDSTLKIQPAELGDSAMYLCASSPLAGSYNEQFFGPGTRLTVL.

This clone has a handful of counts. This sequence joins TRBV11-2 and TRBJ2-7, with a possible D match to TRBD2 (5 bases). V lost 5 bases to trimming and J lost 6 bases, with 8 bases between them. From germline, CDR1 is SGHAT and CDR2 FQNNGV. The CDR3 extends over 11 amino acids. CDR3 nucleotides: TGTGCCAGCAGCCTAGCTGTCGAGCAGTACTTC. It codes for CASSLAVEQYF. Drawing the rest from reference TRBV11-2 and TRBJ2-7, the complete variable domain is EAGVAQSPRYKIIEKRQSVAFWCNPISGHATLYWYQQILGQGPKLLIQFQNNGVVDDSQLPKDRFSAERLKGVDSTLKIQPAKLEDSAVYLCASSLAVEQYFGPGTRLTVT.

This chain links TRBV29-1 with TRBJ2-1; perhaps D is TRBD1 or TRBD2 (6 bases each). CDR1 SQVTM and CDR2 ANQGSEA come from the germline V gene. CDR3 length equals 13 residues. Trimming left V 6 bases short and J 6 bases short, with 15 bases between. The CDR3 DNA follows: TGCAGCGTCTTTCCGGGGGCGTTCAATGAGCAGTTCTTC. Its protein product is CSVFPGAFNEQFF.

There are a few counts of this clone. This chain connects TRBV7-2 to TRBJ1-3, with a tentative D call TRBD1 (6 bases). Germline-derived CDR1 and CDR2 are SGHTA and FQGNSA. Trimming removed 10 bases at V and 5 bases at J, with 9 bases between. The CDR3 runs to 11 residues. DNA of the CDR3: TGTGCCAACAGGGATCGAAACACCATATATTTT. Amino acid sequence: CANRDRNTIYF.

DNA for the CDR3: TGCGCCAGCAGCACCGGGACAGGGGTAGTGTGGGACACCATATATTTT. Translated, it gives CASSTGTGVVWDTIYF. The V call is TRBV5-1, the J call TRBJ1-3; 10 nucleotides match TRBD1. The J segment lost 8 bases and the V segment lost 4 bases, leaving 12 bases of the junction unmatched. The germline V gene has CDR1 SGHRS and CDR2 YFSETQ. The CDR3 has 16 amino acids.

The CDR3: CASKETSGRRGTDTQYF. Here the CDR3 DNA reads TGTGCCAGCAAGGAGACTAGCGGGAGACGTGGCACAGATACGCAGTATTTT. The J gene is TRBJ2-3, the V gene TRBV2; 12 nucleotides line up with TRBD2. The V gene's germline CDR1 is SNHLY and CDR2 FYNNEI. The CDR3 runs to 17 residues. The V segment lost 7 bases and the J segment 1 base; nucleotides outside the gene matches: 9.

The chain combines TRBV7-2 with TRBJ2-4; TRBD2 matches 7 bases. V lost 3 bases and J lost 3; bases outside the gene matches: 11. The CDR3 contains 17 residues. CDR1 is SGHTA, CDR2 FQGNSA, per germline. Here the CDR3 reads CASSFQRGETGKNIQYF. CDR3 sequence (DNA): TGTGCCAGCAGCTTTCAGCGGGGCGAAACAGGCAAAAACATTCAGTACTTC.

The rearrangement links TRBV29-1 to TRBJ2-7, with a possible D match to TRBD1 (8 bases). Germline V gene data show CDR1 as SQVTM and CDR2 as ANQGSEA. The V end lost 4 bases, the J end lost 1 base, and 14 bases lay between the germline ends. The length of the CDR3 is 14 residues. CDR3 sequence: CSVGQGRGSYEQYF. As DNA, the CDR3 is TGCAGCGTTGGACAGGGGAGGGGATCCTACGAGCAGTACTTC.

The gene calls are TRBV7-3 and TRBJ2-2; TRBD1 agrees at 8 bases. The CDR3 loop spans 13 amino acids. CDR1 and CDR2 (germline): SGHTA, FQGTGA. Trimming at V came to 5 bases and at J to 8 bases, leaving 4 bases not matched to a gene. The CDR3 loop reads CASSLQGAGELFF. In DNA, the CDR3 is TGTGCCAGCAGCCTTCAGGGGGCTGGGGAGCTGTTTTTT.